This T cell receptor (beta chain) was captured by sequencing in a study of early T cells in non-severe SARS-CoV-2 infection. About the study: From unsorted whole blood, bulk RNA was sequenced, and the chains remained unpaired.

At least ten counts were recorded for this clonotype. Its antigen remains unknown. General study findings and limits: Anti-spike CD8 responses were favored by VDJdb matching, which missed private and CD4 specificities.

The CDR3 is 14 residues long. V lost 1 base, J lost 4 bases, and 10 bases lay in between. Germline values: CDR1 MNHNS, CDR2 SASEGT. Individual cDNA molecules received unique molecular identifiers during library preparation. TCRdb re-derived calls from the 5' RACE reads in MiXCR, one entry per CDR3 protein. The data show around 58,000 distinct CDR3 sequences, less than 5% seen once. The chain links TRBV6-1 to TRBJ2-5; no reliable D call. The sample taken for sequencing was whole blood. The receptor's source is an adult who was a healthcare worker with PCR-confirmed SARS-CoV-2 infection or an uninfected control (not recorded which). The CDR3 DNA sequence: TGTGCCAGCAGTGAAGACCCGGTGGGAGAGACCCAGTACTTC. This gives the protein CASSEDPVGETQYF.